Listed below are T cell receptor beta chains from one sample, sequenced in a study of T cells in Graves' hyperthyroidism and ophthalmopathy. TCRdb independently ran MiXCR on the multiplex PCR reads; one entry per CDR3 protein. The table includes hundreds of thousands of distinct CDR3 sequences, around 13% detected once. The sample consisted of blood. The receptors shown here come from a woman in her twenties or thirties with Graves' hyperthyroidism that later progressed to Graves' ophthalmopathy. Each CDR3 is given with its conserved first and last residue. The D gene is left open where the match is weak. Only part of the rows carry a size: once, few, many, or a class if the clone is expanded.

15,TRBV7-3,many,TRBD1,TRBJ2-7,TGTGCCAGCAGTTTAGGATACGGACAGGGCTACGAGCAGTACTTC,CASSLGYGQGYEQYF
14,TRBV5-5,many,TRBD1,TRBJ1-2,TGTGCCAGCAGCTTGATCGACAGGGACTATGGCTACACCTTC,CASSLIDRDYGYTF
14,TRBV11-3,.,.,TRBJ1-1,TGTGCCAGCAGCTTAGATATTCTGTCGTCGGAAGCTTTCTTT,CASSLDILSSEAFF
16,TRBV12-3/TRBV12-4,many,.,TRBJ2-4,TGTGCCAGCAGTTTCCTTACCGCGGGAGCCAAAAACATTCAGTACTTC,CASSFLTAGAKNIQYF
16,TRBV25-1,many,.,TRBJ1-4,TGTGCCAGCAGTGAATTAGGAGGACAAGGAAATGAAAAACTGTTTTTT,CASSELGGQGNEKLFF
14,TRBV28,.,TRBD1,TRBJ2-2,TGTGCCAGCACCCTCGCAGGGGGCACCGGGGAGCTGTTTTTT,CASTLAGGTGELFF
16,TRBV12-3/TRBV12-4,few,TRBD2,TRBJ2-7,TGTGCCAGCAGTCCTTCGGGGCGGGAGCCCTCCTACGAGCAGTACTTC,CASSPSGREPSYEQYF
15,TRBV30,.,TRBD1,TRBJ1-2,TGTGCCTGGGGAGGGGGTGACAGGGCGACATATGGCTACACCTTC,CAWGGGDRATYGYTF
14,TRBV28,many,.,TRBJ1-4,TGTGCCAGCGCACGCGGACAAACGGGAGAAAAACTGTTTTTT,CASARGQTGEKLFF
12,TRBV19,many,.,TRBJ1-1,TGTGCCAGTAGCCCAGGGAGGACTGAAGCTTTCTTT,CASSPGRTEAFF
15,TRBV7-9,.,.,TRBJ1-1,TGTGCCAGCAGCCTGGACAGTAACGGAAACACTGAAGCTTTCTTT,CASSLDSNGNTEAFF
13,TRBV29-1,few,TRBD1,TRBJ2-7,TGCAGCGTCGATGGACAGGGAAGGGACGAGCAGTACTTC,CSVDGQGRDEQYF
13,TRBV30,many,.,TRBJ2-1,TGTGCCTGGACGATGGAAAGTGGCAATGAGCAGTTCTTC,CAWTMESGNEQFF
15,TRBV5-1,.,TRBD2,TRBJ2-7,TGCGCCGACGGAGGGGCGGGAGCTTCGGCCTACGAGCAGTACTTC,CADGGAGASAYEQYF
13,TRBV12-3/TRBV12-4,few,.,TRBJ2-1,TGTGCCAGCACGTCAGGGTCCTACAATGAGCAGTTCTTC,CASTSGSYNEQFF